A single sample gave rise to the 24 T cell receptor beta chains below, sequenced in a study of shared clonotypes between healthy human individuals. Generated by immunoSEQ multiplex PCR, the TCRdb table keeps only in-frame clones and is missing some. The repertoire holds roughly 2.5 million clones, with approximately 92% as singletons. The sequenced material came from naive CD4+ T cells sorted from blood. Subset denoted: CD45RA+ positively selected. These receptors were obtained from a man younger than 35 in good health.

The chain uses TRBV30 and TRBJ2-3; D could derive from TRBD1 or TRBD2 (5 bases each). The CDR3 loop spans 15 amino acids. Trimming cost V 0 bases and J 4 bases, with 14 bases left between them. CDR1 and CDR2 from the germline V gene are GTSNPN and SVGIG (reference sequence). In DNA, the CDR3 is TGTGCCTGGAGTGTCGGTGGGACCCCCGCAGATACGCAGTATTTT. It specifies CAWSVGGTPADTQYF.

This clone occurred once. The J gene is TRBJ2-3, the V gene TRBV5-1; D gene uncertain. With 0 bases removed from V and 6 bases from J, the gap between germline ends came to 11 bases. Germline V gene lookup returns CDR1 SGHRS and CDR2 YFSETQ. The CDR3 is made up of 14 amino acids. This CDR3 is CASSLDSPLDTQYF. CDR3 DNA sequence: TGCGCCAGCAGCTTGGACTCACCCTTGGATACGCAGTATTTT.

This chain links TRBV4-3 with TRBJ1-2, with D possibly TRBD1 on 5 matching bases. The CDR3 sequence is 14 residues long. Germline CDR1 reads LGHNA; CDR2 reads YSLEER. V was cut by 3 bases and J by 8 bases, with 16 bases left in between. CDR3 region: CASSQTVDSGGYTF. For the CDR3, the DNA is TGCGCCAGCAGCCAGACAGTAGACAGTGGCGGCTACACCTTC.

This chain connects TRBV7-8 to TRBJ2-5; either TRBD1 or TRBD2 may fit D (5 bases each). This CDR3 region has 14 residues. CDR1 is SGHVS, CDR2 FQNEAQ, per germline. Trimming removed 1 base from V and 5 bases from J, with 11 bases in between. CDR3 DNA: TGTGCCAGCAGCTTAGTTCAGGGCGGGGAGACCCAGTACTTC. Translating gives CASSLVQGGETQYF.

As to this clone: Additional DNA sequences in this sample encode the identical CDR3. The genes are TRBV4-3 and TRBJ2-3, with TRBD2 matching 13 bases. Per germline, CDR1 LGHNA and CDR2 YSLEER. The junction had 4 bases not matched to a gene; V was cut back by 4 bases and J by 3 bases. CDR3 length: 16 residues. The CDR3 DNA reads as TGCGCCAGCAGCCCGCGGACTAGCGGGAGTACAGATACGCAGTATTTT. Protein product: CASSPRTSGSTDTQYF.

This sequence joins TRBV27 and TRBJ2-1, with 8 positions matching TRBD2. The CDR3 contains 15 residues. The J segment lost 7 bases and the V segment lost 4 bases, leaving 9 bases of the junction unmatched. Per germline, CDR1 MNHEY and CDR2 SMNVEV (reference sequence). The CDR3 region is CASSSIGRDGNEQFF. CDR3 nucleotide sequence: TGTGCCAGCAGTTCGATCGGGAGGGATGGAAATGAGCAGTTCTTC.

This chain links TRBV7-9 with TRBJ1-2; D is unclear. Germline CDR1 is SEHNR and CDR2 is FQNEAQ (reference sequence). Trimming removed 0 bases from V and 3 bases from J, with 14 bases in between. CDR3 size: 16 residues. CDR3 in DNA: TGTGCCAGCAGCTTAGCGCTTTTTCAGGCGCACTATGGCTACACCTTC. Translated: CASSLALFQAHYGYTF.

This clone was recorded once. The chain couples TRBV4-1 to TRBJ1-5; D is uncertain. V shed 1 base and J shed 7 bases, with 8 bases lying between them. Germline V gene lookup returns CDR1 MGHRA and CDR2 YSYEKL. The length of the CDR3 is 13 residues. CDR3 nucleotides: TGCGCCAGCAGCCAAGCTGCCGGGCAGCCCCAGCATTTT. This translates into CASSQAAGQPQHF.

Notes on this clone: At one end, the junction sequence differs from germline, possibly due to a read error. The V call is TRBV4-2, the J call TRBJ1-1; no definite D call. Looked up from germline, CDR1 is LGHNA and CDR2 is YNFKEQ. This CDR3 is 14 amino acids long. CDR3: CASSQEVMVSKAFF. DNA for the CDR3: TGTGCCAGCAGTCAAGAGGTGATGGTTTCGAAAGCTTTCTTT.

The rearrangement links TRBV30 to TRBJ1-4; D unclear. This CDR3 is 13 amino acids long. CDR1 GTSNPN and CDR2 SVGIG come from the germline V gene (reference sequence). V lost 5 bases to trimming and J lost 4 bases, with 11 bases between them. The CDR3 DNA sequence: TGTGCCTGGGCGCCCGGAAATAATGAAAAACTGTTTTTT. Its protein product is CAWAPGNNEKLFF.

J is TRBJ2-3 and V is TRBV5-4; D is perhaps TRBD2 (6 bases). Trimming left V 4 bases short and J 3 bases short, with 15 bases between. Germline V gene lookup returns CDR1 SGHNT and CDR2 YYREEE (reference sequence). The length of the CDR3 is 15 residues. CDR3 protein: CASSETGRGTDTQYF. In nucleotides, the CDR3 is TGTGCCAGCAGCGAGACCGGGAGAGGAACAGATACGCAGTATTTT.

This chain links TRBV10-3 with TRBJ1-2, with D possibly being TRBD1 (5 bases). The CDR3 has 12 amino acids. Trimming took 6 bases from V and 3 from J, leaving 8 bases between them. Germline V gene lookup returns CDR1 ENHRY and CDR2 SYGVKD. CDR3 residues: CAISRVDYGYTF. The CDR3 nucleotides are TGTGCCATCAGCAGGGTCGACTATGGCTACACCTTC.

The chain employs TRBV30 and TRBJ1-1; D uncertain. The CDR3 loop spans 12 amino acids. From germline, CDR1 is GTSNPN and CDR2 SVGIG (reference sequence). With 5 bases removed from V and 2 bases from J, the gap between germline ends came to 9 bases. This CDR3 reads CAWSEGNTEAFF. The DNA of the CDR3 is TGTGCCTGGTCCGAGGGAAACACTGAAGCTTTCTTT.

With respect to this clone: Other DNA sequences in the same sample also yield this CDR3. The V gene is TRBV18, the J gene TRBJ1-5, with a tentative D call TRBD1 (5 bases). Trimming pared 2 bases from V and 4 bases from J, leaving 6 bases between. The CDR3 is made up of 13 amino acids. Germline V gene data show CDR1 as KGHSH and CDR2 as LQKENI. Here the CDR3 reads CASSPGGNQPQHF. The CDR3 DNA sequence: TGTGCCAGCTCACCAGGGGGTAATCAGCCCCAGCATTTT.

This sequence joins TRBV14 and TRBJ2-5; D perhaps matches TRBD2 (5 bases). The V gene's germline CDR1 is SGHDN and CDR2 FVKESK. The CDR3 runs 15 residues. Trimming removed 3 bases at V and 0 bases at J, with 11 bases between. The CDR3 DNA reads TGTGCCAGCAGCCATCCTAGCTGGTACCAAGAGACCCAGTACTTC. Protein product: CASSHPSWYQETQYF.

This rearrangement joins TRBV29-1 to TRBJ2-5; D not certain. This CDR3 spans 15 amino acids. Trimming shortened V by 6 bases and J by 2 bases, and 19 bases separated the two germline ends. Per the germline V gene, CDR1 is SQVTM and CDR2 is ANQGSEA. The CDR3 sequence: CSVVPGPPQQETQYF. DNA of the CDR3: TGCAGCGTCGTACCTGGCCCGCCCCAACAAGAGACCCAGTACTTC.

The DNA for the CDR3 is TGTGCCAGCAGCACAGGGTCCGAATACCCGTTCTTC. This encodes CASSTGSEYPFF. This chain connects TRBV5-4 to TRBJ2-1; D is possibly TRBD1 (6 bases). CDR3 length: 12 amino acids. V lost 4 bases to trimming and J lost 15 bases, with 17 bases between them. Germline V lookup: CDR1 SGHNT, CDR2 YYREEE (reference sequence).

The V gene is TRBV14, the J gene TRBJ2-3; tentatively, D is TRBD1 (5 bases). The CDR3 loop spans 15 amino acids. V lost 1 base, J lost 1 base, and 9 bases lay in between. The germline V gene has CDR1 SGHDN and CDR2 FVKESK. CDR3 DNA: TGTGCCAGCAGCCAAGGACTCAGGGGCACAGATACGCAGTATTTT. Translation gives CASSQGLRGTDTQYF.

Points on this clone: The same CDR3 arises from other DNA sequences in this sample as well. The chain recombines TRBV7-6 with TRBJ2-5; D unresolved. There are 12 residues in the CDR3. The V end lost 1 base, the J end lost 4 bases, and 4 bases lay between the germline ends. From germline, CDR1 is SGHVS and CDR2 FNYEAQ. The CDR3 loop is CASSLDGETQYF. CDR3 DNA sequence: TGTGCCAGCAGCTTAGACGGAGAGACCCAGTACTTC.

V gene TRBV18 combines with J gene TRBJ1-6; D gene unclear. The V end was cut by 3 bases, the J end by 9 bases, with 9 bases between. This CDR3 has 13 amino acids. Germline-derived CDR1 and CDR2 are KGHSH and LQKENI. Written as DNA, the CDR3 is TGTGCCAGCTCACCGGACGTAGTTTCACCCCTCCACTTT. Residues: CASSPDVVSPLHF.

The rearrangement joins TRBV2 to TRBJ2-2, with unresolved D. V lost 1 base, J lost 5 bases, and 8 bases lay in between. Germline loops: CDR1 SNHLY, CDR2 FYNNEI. The CDR3 loop spans 14 amino acids. CDR3 amino acids: CASSEDSATGELFF. CDR3 DNA: TGTGCCAGCAGTGAAGACAGCGCAACCGGGGAGCTGTTTTTT. The full variable domain, in which reference TRBV2 and TRBJ2-2 provide the parts outside the CDR3, is EPEVTQTPSHQVTQMGQEVILRCVPISNHLYFYWYRQILGQKVEFLVSFYNNEISEKSEIFDDQFSVERPDGSNFTLKIRSTKLEDSAMYFCASSEDSATGELFFGEGSRLTVL.

This clone was picked up one time. V and J are TRBV7-9 and TRBJ1-4, with a tentative D call TRBD1 (5 bases). In germline, CDR1 is SEHNR, CDR2 FQNEAQ (reference sequence). V was clipped by 4 bases and J by 0 bases, with 9 bases between them. The CDR3 is 15 residues long. The CDR3 DNA sequence: TGTGCCAGCAGCTGGGACGTCACAACTAATGAAAAACTGTTTTTT. Residues: CASSWDVTTNEKLFF.

This chain links TRBV11-2 with TRBJ2-2, with D tentatively TRBD2 (5 bases). The CDR3 extends over 14 amino acids. V was shortened by 1 base and J by 5 bases, with 8 bases between the two germline ends. CDR1 SGHAT and CDR2 FQNNGV come from the germline V gene. CDR3 DNA: TGTGCCAGCAGCTTAGGAGGGATTACCGGGGAGCTGTTTTTT. It is translated as CASSLGGITGELFF.

This clone has more than one count but fewer than ten. The chain is built from TRBV7-2 and TRBJ1-5; a weak D match, TRBD1 (5 bases). In germline, CDR1 is SGHTA, CDR2 FQGNSA. The CDR3 is 13 amino acids. V gave up 3 bases and J gave up 2 bases, with 5 bases separating them. The CDR3 loop reads CASSFRGNQPQHF. CDR3 nucleotide sequence: TGTGCCAGCAGCTTCAGGGGCAATCAGCCCCAGCATTTT. Drawing the rest from reference TRBV7-2 and TRBJ1-5, the complete variable domain is GAGVSQSPSNKVTEKGKDVELRCDPISGHTALYWYRQSLGQGLEFLIYFQGNSAPDKSGLPSDRFSAERTGGSVSTLTIQRTQQEDSAVYLCASSFRGNQPQHFGDGTRLSIL.